The present entry profiles one T cell receptor (beta chain) with its context. Its matching antigen is unknown. This sample is part of a study of T cells in localized non-small cell lung cancer. TCRdb's table, derived via immunoSEQ multiplex PCR, lists solely in-frame clones and lacks some. The sample includes about 27,000 clones, approximately 91% of them seen just once. The CDR3 extends over 13 amino acids. Germline lookup yields CDR1 MNHNS and CDR2 SASEGT. Trimming shortened V by 6 bases and J by 4 bases, and 10 bases separated the two germline ends. Overall study findings and caveats: Appearances in adjacent lung were noted for a median roughly 58 of the top 100 tumor clones.

The chain has TRBV6-1 and TRBJ1-3, with D unresolved. The sample consisted of peripheral blood, taken before any cancer treatment. The source of this sequence is a female donor older than 55 with stage II squamous cell lung carcinoma. This chain's CDR3 is CASRIELGNTIYF. The CDR3, as DNA: TGTGCCAGCAGAATTGAATTGGGAAACACCATATATTTT.